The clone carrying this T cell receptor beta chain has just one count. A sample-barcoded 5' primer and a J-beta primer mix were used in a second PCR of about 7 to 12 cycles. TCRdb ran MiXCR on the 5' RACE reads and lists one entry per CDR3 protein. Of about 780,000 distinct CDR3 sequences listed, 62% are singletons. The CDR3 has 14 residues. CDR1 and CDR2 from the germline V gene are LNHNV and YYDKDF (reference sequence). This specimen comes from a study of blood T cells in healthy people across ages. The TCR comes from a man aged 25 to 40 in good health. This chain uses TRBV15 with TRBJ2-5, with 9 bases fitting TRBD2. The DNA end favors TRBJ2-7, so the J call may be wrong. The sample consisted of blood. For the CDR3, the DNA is TGTGCCACCAGCAGGGGCGGGGGGGCTTACGAGCAGTACTTC. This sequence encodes CATSRGGGAYEQYF.